This T cell receptor beta chain emerged from a study of blood T cell repertoires in COVID-19. Turning to the study itself: The samples span acute and convalescent COVID-19 from the United States, Italy and Spain. In each case, the material was cDNA or gDNA derived from T cells, B-cell-depleted T cells, or PBMCs.

This CDR3 comprises 15 residues. The V and J ends lost 2 bases and 7 bases respectively, with 16 bases between them. CDR1 is LNHNV and CDR2 is YYDKDF in the germline V gene (reference sequence). As handled by the study authors: Researchers report that nucleated cell counts were estimated from reference gene primer amplification. This table comes from immunoSEQ multiplex PCR, and its TCRdb copy is limited to in-frame clones, with some not included. V, J and clone size reflect that table, while D and trimming were determined from the DNA. The sample lists tens of thousands of clones; around 90% were seen once. Seattle researchers signed up patients amid active infection and tracked them longitudinally.

The receptor comes from a woman aged 50 to 60 with COVID-19, enrolled during active disease. The sequenced material came from peripheral blood. The chain employs TRBV15 and TRBJ2-3, with a possible D match to TRBD2 (6 bases). The CDR3 reads CATSRPRGSGNTQYF. The CDR3 DNA is TGTGCCACCAGCAGACCTCGGGGGAGTGGAAATACGCAGTATTTT.